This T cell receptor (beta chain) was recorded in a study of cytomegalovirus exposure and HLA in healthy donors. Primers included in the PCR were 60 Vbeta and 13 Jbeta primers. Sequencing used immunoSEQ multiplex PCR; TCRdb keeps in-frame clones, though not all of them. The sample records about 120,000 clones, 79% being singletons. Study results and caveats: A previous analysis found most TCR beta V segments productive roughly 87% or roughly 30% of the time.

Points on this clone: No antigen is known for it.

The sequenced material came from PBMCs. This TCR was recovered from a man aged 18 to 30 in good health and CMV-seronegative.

For the CDR3, the DNA is TGTGCCAGCAGCTTAGGGGCTCAGGGGCTACGGGAGCAGTTCTTC. Its protein product is CASSLGAQGLREQFF. This rearrangement joins TRBV11-2 to TRBJ2-1; TRBD1 might be the D (6 bases). Trimming took off 1 base at V and 10 bases at J, with 17 bases between the two ends. The germline V gene has CDR1 SGHAT and CDR2 FQNNGV. The CDR3 length is 15 residues. The complete variable domain, with remaining parts taken from reference TRBV11-2 and TRBJ2-1, reads EAGVAQSPRYKIIEKRQSVAFWCNPISGHATLYWYQQILGQGPKLLIQFQNNGVVDDSQLPKDRFSAERLKGVDSTLKIQPAKLEDSAVYLCASSLGAQGLREQFFGPGTRLTVL.